There are many counts of the clone carrying this TCR beta chain. Its target is not known. Libraries for TCR beta were made by quantitative 5'-RACE with molecular barcodes. MiXCR, applied by TCRdb to the 5' RACE reads, yields one record per CDR3 protein. Among some 200,000 distinct CDR3 sequences listed, 18% were seen once. Germline CDR1 SGHTA, CDR2 FQGNSA. CDR3 length: 13 amino acids. Trimming removed 4 bases from V and 4 bases from J, with 11 bases in between. This sample was included in a study of CD8 T cells in ankylosing spondylitis. Study-wide points: CD8+ cells made up the disease-linked clones, which were relatively rare in peripheral blood.

The sequencing input was blood, either unsorted or a sorted T cell fraction (not recorded which). The source of this sequence is a male donor aged 5 to 29 with ankylosing spondylitis or in good health (not recorded which). The V gene is TRBV7-2, the J gene TRBJ2-7, with D maybe TRBD2 (6 bases). Here the CDR3 reads CASSSGVGYEQYF. The CDR3 DNA reads TGTGCCAGCAGCTCGGGAGTAGGGTACGAGCAGTACTTC.